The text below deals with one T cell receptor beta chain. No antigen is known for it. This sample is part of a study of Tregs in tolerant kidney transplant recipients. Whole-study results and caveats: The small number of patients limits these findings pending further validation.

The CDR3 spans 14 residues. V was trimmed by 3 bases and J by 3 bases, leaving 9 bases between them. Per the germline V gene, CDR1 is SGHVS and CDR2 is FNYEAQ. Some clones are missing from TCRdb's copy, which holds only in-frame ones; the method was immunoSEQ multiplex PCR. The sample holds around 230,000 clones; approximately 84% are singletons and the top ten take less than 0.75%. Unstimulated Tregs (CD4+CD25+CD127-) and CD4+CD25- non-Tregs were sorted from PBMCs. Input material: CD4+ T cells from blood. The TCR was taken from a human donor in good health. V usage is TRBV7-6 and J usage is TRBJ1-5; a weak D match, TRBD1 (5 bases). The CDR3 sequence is CASSLVGTNQPQHF. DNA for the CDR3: TGTGCCAGCAGCTTGGTAGGGACCAATCAGCCCCAGCATTTT.